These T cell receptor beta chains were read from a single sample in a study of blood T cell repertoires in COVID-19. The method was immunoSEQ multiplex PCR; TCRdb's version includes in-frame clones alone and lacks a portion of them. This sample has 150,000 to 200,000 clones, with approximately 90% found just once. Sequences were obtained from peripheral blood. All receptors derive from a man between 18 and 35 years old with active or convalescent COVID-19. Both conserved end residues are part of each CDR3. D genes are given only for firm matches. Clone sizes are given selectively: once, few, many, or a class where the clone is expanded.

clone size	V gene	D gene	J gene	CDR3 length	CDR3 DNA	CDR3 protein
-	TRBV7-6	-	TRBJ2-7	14	TGTGCCAGCAGCCCCCTACAGGGAACCCACGAGCAGTACTTC	CASSPLQGTHEQYF
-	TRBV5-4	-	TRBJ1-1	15	TGTGCCAGCAGCCCGGGCGGGTTCATGAACACTGAAGCTTTCTTT	CASSPGGFMNTEAFF
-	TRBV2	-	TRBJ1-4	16	TGTGCCAGCAGTGCGATTCACAGGGCCCGTAATGAAAAACTGTTTTTT	CASSAIHRARNEKLFF
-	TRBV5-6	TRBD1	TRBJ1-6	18	TGTGCCAGCAGCGGGACAGGGGGCCGAAGCTCCTATAATTCACCCCTCCACTTT	CASSGTGGRSSYNSPLHF
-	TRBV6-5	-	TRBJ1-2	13	TGTGCCAGCAGTTTGGACAGATATTATGGCTACACCTTC	CASSLDRYYGYTF
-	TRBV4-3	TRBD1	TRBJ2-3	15	TGCGCCAGCAGCCAAGATGGACAGGCTTCAGATACGCAGTATTTT	CASSQDGQASDTQYF
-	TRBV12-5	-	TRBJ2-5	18	TGTGCTAGTGGTTTGGTACGAATTAGCTGGCCTTCCTGGGAGACCCAGTACTTC	CASGLVRISWPSWETQYF
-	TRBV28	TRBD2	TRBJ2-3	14	TGTGCCAGCTCTCTAGCGGGGACCACAGATACGCAGTATTTT	CASSLAGTTDTQYF
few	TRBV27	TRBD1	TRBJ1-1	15	TGTGCCAGCAGTCCCAGGGGGCGCGGGAACACTGAAGCTTTCTTT	CASSPRGRGNTEAFF
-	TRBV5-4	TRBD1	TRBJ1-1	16	TGTGCCAGCACCCAACAGGGGGCGCTCTCGGGCACTGAAGCTTTCTTT	CASTQQGALSGTEAFF
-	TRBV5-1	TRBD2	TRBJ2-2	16	TGCGCCAGCAGCTTGGTGGCTAGCGGGAGTCCCGGGGAGCTGTTTTTT	CASSLVASGSPGELFF
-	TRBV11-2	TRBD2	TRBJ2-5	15	TGTGCCAGCAACGCGCCCGGACTAGCGGAAGAGACCCAGTACTTC	CASNAPGLAEETQYF
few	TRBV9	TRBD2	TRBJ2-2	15	TGTGCCAGCGGTATAAGCGGGACGAACACCGGGGAGCTGTTTTTT	CASGISGTNTGELFF
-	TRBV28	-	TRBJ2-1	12	TGTGCCAGCAAGAGCGGCTACAATGAGCAGTTCTTC	CASKSGYNEQFF
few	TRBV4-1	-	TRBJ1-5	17	TGCGCCAGCAGCCAAGATCTAGGACAGAATTTCAATCAGCCCCAGCATTTT	CASSQDLGQNFNQPQHF
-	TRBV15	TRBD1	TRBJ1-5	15	TGTGCCACCAGCAGAGATATGACAGGGGCGCAGCCCCAGCATTTT	CATSRDMTGAQPQHF
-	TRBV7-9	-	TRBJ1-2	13	TGTGCCAGCAGCTCAGGACCCGACAGGGGCTACACCTTC	CASSSGPDRGYTF
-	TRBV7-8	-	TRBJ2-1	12	TGTGCCAGCAGCTTGGTATTCGGGGAGCAGTTCTTC	CASSLVFGEQFF
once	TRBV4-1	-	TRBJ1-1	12	TGCGCCAGCAGATCGGCGAGGTCTGAAGCTTTCTTT	CASRSARSEAFF
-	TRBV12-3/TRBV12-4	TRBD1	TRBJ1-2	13	TGTGCCAGCAGTCGGGACAGTTACTATGGCTACACCTTC	CASSRDSYYGYTF
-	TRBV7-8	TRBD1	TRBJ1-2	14	TGTGCCAGCAGCTTCGACAGGGCTGAGGGTGGCTACACCTTC	CASSFDRAEGGYTF
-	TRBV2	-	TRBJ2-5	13	TGTGCCAGCAGGGGCCAGGTCCAAGAGACCCAGTACTTC	CASRGQVQETQYF
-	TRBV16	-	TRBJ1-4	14	TGTGCCAGCAGCCCGGGTGCAACTAATGAAAAACTGTTTTTT	CASSPGATNEKLFF
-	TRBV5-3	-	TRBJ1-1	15	TGTGCCCAGAAGAGATTACAGGGATGGGTAGCTGAAGCTTTCTTT	CAQKRLQGWVAEAFF
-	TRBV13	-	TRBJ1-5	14	TGTGCCAGCAGCTTAGGCCCGAGGAATCAGCCCCAGCATTTT	CASSLGPRNQPQHF
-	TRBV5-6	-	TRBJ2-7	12	TGTGCCAGCAGCTTCGGGAGTCACGAGCAGTACTTC	CASSFGSHEQYF
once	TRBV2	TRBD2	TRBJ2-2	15	TGTGCCAGAGGGACTAGCGGGGGGAACACCGGGGAGCTGTTTTTT	CARGTSGGNTGELFF
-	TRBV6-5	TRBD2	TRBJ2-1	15	TGTGCCAGCAGTTACCTGGGGGGGAGCTACAATGAGCAGTTCTTC	CASSYLGGSYNEQFF
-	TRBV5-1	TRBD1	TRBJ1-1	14	TGCGCCAGCACCCCTACAGGGGGCGCGACTGAAGCTTTCTTT	CASTPTGGATEAFF
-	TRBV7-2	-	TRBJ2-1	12	TGTGCCAGCAGCTTCCAATACAATGAGCAGTTCTTC	CASSFQYNEQFF
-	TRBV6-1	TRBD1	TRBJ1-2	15	TGTGCCAGCAGTGAAGTCACAGGGGTCGACGTTGGCTACACCTTC	CASSEVTGVDVGYTF
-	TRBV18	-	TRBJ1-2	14	TGTGCCAGCTCACCAAAAAGCTCCCCGGGGGGCTACACCTTC	CASSPKSSPGGYTF
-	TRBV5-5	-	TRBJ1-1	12	TGTGCCAGCCACCTAGGGGGCACTGAAGCTTTCTTT	CASHLGGTEAFF
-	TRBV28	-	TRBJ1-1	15	TGTGCCAGCAGTCCCCTCCATGGAGGGAACACTGAAGCTTTCTTT	CASSPLHGGNTEAFF
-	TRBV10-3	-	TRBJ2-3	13	TGTGCCATCCACGAGTCGGGCACAGATACGCAGTATTTT	CAIHESGTDTQYF
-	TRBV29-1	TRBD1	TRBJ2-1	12	TGCAGCGTTCGGGACAGGGTCCATGAGCAGTTCTTC	CSVRDRVHEQFF
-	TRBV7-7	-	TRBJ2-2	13	TGTGCTAGCAGCCGGGACTTCACCGGGGAGCTGTTTTTT	CASSRDFTGELFF
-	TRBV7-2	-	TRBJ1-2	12	TGTGCCAGCAGCTTAGGGTGGGAGGTCTACACCTTC	CASSLGWEVYTF
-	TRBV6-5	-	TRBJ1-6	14	TGTGCCAGCAGTTATGAAGAGGGCTACCTACCCCTCCACTTT	CASSYEEGYLPLHF
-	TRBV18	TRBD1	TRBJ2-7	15	TGTGCCAGCTCCCCGGGACAGGGGGCTTCCTACGAGCAGTACTTC	CASSPGQGASYEQYF
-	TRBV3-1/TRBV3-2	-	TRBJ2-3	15	TGTGCCAGCAGCCAAGTTGCGGTAAGCACAGATACGCAGTATTTT	CASSQVAVSTDTQYF
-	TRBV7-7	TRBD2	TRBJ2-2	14	TGTGCCAGCAGCTCGGGACTAACCACCGGGGAGCTGTTTTTT	CASSSGLTTGELFF
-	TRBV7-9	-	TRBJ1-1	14	TGTGCCCCCTCCCGGCAGGGTTCTTTTACTGAAGCTTTCTTT	CAPSRQGSFTEAFF
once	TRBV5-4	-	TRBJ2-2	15	TGTGCCAGCAGATCCGACAGATATAACACCGGGGAGCTGTTTTTT	CASRSDRYNTGELFF
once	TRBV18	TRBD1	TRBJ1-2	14	TGTGCCAGCTCTCCGACAGGGGCGTACTATGGCTACACCTTC	CASSPTGAYYGYTF
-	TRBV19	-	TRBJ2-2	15	TGTGCCAGTGCAACCACGAGGAGAAGCACCGGGGAGCTGTTTTTT	CASATTRRSTGELFF
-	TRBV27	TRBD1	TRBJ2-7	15	TGTGCCAGCAGTTTATCGGGGGACAGCTCCTACGAGCAGTACTTC	CASSLSGDSSYEQYF
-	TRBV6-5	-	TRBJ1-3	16	TGTGCCAGCAGTTCTACCCGGACAGACTCTGGAAACACCATATATTTT	CASSSTRTDSGNTIYF
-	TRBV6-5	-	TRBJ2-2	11	TGTGCCAGCAGCAGAACCGGGGAGCTGTTTTTT	CASSRTGELFF
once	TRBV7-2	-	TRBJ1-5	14	TGTGCCAGCAGCTTAGGAATATCCGCGCAGCCCCAGCATTTT	CASSLGISAQPQHF
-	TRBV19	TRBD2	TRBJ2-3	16	TGTGCCAGTAGTACCGGACTAGCGGGGACCACAGATACGCAGTATTTT	CASSTGLAGTTDTQYF
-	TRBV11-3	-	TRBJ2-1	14	TGTGCCAGCAGCACTCGAAAATCCGGGAATGAGCAGTTCTTC	CASSTRKSGNEQFF
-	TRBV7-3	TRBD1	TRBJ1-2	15	TGTGCCAGCAGCTTCGGCGGTTTCGGGACAGATAAGAGTACCTTC	CASSFGGFGTDKSTF
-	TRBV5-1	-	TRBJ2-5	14	TGCGCCAGCAGCTTGGCCACTAGCAGGGAGACCCAGTACTTC	CASSLATSRETQYF
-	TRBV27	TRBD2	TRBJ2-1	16	TGTGCCAGCAGTTTGGTACTAGCGGGAGGGAACAATGAGCAGTTCTTC	CASSLVLAGGNNEQFF
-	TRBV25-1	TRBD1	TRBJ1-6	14	TGTGCCAGCAGTGGGGACAGAACTAATTCACCCCTCCACTTT	CASSGDRTNSPLHF
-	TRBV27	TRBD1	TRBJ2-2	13	TGTGCCAGCAGTTTACAGGGGGCCGGGGAGCTGTTTTTT	CASSLQGAGELFF